This TCR beta chain stems from a study of radiation and T cells in renal cell carcinoma. Study as a whole: Nephrectomy followed 15 Gy stereotactic body radiation by 4 weeks. Findings and limits, study-wide: In blood, top tumor clones expanded by 2 weeks, shrinking by 4.

Assay used: immunoSEQ multiplex PCR; TCRdb lists only in-frame clones, some missing. The sample includes some 150,000 clones, over 65% seen only once; the top ten take roughly a quarter. Time point: baseline pretreatment blood. The treatment is: 15 Gy SBRT to primary tumor, nephrectomy 4 weeks later. This renal cell carcinoma was of the clear cell type. Concerning this clone itself: Its matching antigen is unknown.

The TCR comes from a woman aged 50 to 60 with renal cell carcinoma. This sample comprised blood, obtained from a patient whose treatment included radiotherapy and nephrectomy.

The CDR3 DNA reads TGTGCCAGCAGCTTAGAGTCCCCTTTTACCACCGGGGAGCTGTTTTTT. It specifies CASSLESPFTTGELFF. V gene TRBV7-2 combines with J gene TRBJ2-2; D ambiguous. The V end lost 1 base, the J end lost 4 bases, and 13 bases lay between the germline ends. The CDR3 spans 16 residues. The germline CDR1 and CDR2 sequences are SGHTA and FQGNSA.